The 24 T cell receptor beta chains listed next were all sequenced from one sample in a study of blood T cells in healthy people across ages. Together with a sample-barcoded 5' primer, a J-beta primer mix was included in a second PCR lasting about 7 to 12 cycles. TCRdb processed the 5' RACE reads anew with MiXCR; each CDR3 protein has one entry. Here the sample spans 540,000 or so distinct CDR3 sequences, around half being singletons. The material sequenced was blood. These TCRs come from a man at least 80 years old in good health.

The V call is TRBV3-1, the J call TRBJ1-1; D is unresolved. The V end lost 4 bases, the J end lost 0 bases, and 12 bases lay between the germline ends. The CDR3 is 15 residues long. Germline loops: CDR1 LGHDT, CDR2 YNNKEL (reference sequence). Written as DNA, the CDR3 is TGTGCCAGCAGCCCCGACCTACACCTGAACACTGAAGCTTTCTTT. Translating gives CASSPDLHLNTEAFF.

This clonotype was observed a handful of times. The chain uses TRBV12-3 or TRBV12-4 and TRBJ2-3; possible D gene TRBD2, 5 bases. This CDR3 region has 14 residues. Between the trimmed V and J ends, which lost 8 bases and 0 bases, there was a span of 12 bases. In DNA form, the CDR3 reads TGTGCCAGCGCGCCACCGGGGAGCACAGATACGCAGTATTTT. Translation: CASAPPGSTDTQYF.

This chain connects TRBV3-1 to TRBJ2-1; D is perhaps TRBD2 (6 bases). V was shortened by 0 bases and J by 5 bases, with 11 bases between the two germline ends. This CDR3 spans 15 amino acids. CDR1 and CDR2 (germline): LGHDT, YNNKEL (reference sequence). The CDR3: CASSQDREYHNEQFF. The DNA for the CDR3 is TGTGCCAGCAGCCAAGATCGGGAGTATCACAATGAGCAGTTCTTC.

The chain is built from TRBV6-6 and TRBJ1-4; 7 nucleotides align to TRBD1. The CDR3 sequence is 13 residues long. V was clipped by 7 bases and J by 3 bases; unmatched bases: 2. Germline CDR1 reads MNHNY; CDR2 reads SVGAGI (reference sequence). CDR3 sequence (DNA): TGTGCCAGCAACGACAGGGCTAATGAAAAACTGTTTTTT. This sequence encodes CASNDRANEKLFF.

CDR3 region: CSAVSYNEQYF. CDR3 DNA sequence: TGCAGTGCGGTCTCTTACAATGAGCAGTACTTC. The rearrangement joins TRBV20-1 to TRBJ2-7; no clear D gene. Looked up from germline, CDR1 is DFQATT and CDR2 is SNEGSKA (reference sequence). Between the trimmed V and J ends, which lost 6 bases and 7 bases, there was a span of 13 bases. The CDR3 totals 11 residues.

This chain links TRBV12-3 or TRBV12-4 with TRBJ1-6; D is unresolved. Trimming stripped 5 bases from V and 7 bases from J, with 18 bases between. CDR3 length: 16 residues. Here the CDR3 reads CASSPLGGLKNSPLHF. The CDR3 coding sequence is TGTGCCAGCAGTCCCCTGGGCGGGCTAAAGAATTCACCCCTCCACTTT.

This sequence joins TRBV6-5 and TRBJ2-1; 8 nucleotides align to TRBD2. CDR1 MNHEY and CDR2 SVGAGI come from the germline V gene. The V segment lost 2 bases and the J segment 7 bases; nucleotides outside the gene matches: 4. The CDR3 has 14 amino acids. In DNA, the CDR3 is TGTGCCAGCAGTTACGCGCGGGGGGCGAATGAGCAGTTCTTC. Translating gives CASSYARGANEQFF.

This chain connects TRBV14 to TRBJ1-2; D is undetermined. This CDR3 is built from 15 residues. V lost 3 bases to trimming and J lost 2 bases, with 13 bases between them. The germline CDR1 and CDR2 sequences are SGHDN and FVKESK. CDR3 region: CASSHLPGKNYGYTF. DNA for the CDR3: TGTGCCAGCAGCCACCTTCCGGGGAAAAACTATGGCTACACCTTC.

This clonotype was picked up a small number of times. The DNA of the CDR3 is TGTGCCAGCAGTTACAGGGTATCGGCCGGGGAGCTGTTTTTT. Translated, it gives CASSYRVSAGELFF. The rearrangement joins TRBV6-6 to TRBJ2-2, with D uncertain. The V end was cut by 2 bases, the J end by 6 bases, with 10 bases between. There are 14 residues in the CDR3. Germline loops: CDR1 MNHNY, CDR2 SVGAGI (reference sequence).

The chain recombines TRBV15 with TRBJ1-2; D ambiguous. CDR3 length: 18 residues. Germline V gene data show CDR1 as LNHNV and CDR2 as YYDKDF (reference sequence). Trimming took 3 bases from V and 3 from J, leaving 23 bases between them. CDR3 sequence: CATSREYGRDLVDYGYTF. Written as DNA, the CDR3 is TGTGCCACCAGCAGGGAATACGGGCGAGATTTAGTCGACTATGGCTACACCTTC.

The table lists this clonotype with a few counts. The chain has TRBV20-1 and TRBJ1-5; D is perhaps TRBD1 (5 bases). The germline V and J ends were trimmed by 3 bases and 4 bases, with 7 bases remaining between them. From germline, CDR1 is DFQATT and CDR2 SNEGSKA (reference sequence). There are 12 residues in the CDR3. In DNA, the CDR3 is TGCAGTGCTAGTGACAGTAATCAGCCCCAGCATTTT. This gives the protein CSASDSNQPQHF.

On this clonotype: A much larger clonotype is one base distant, so this may be a read error. V and J are TRBV6-2 or TRBV6-3 and TRBJ2-5; 11 bases match TRBD1. Gene TRBJ2-7 matches the end of the DNA better, so the J call may be wrong. The CDR3 contains 15 residues. Germline-derived CDR1 and CDR2 are MNHEY and SVGEGT. CDR3 sequence reads: CASSYFGTGGDEQYF. CDR3 nucleotides: TGTGCCAGCAGTTACTTTGGGACAGGGGGGGACGAGCAGTACTTC.

V gene TRBV20-1 combines with J gene TRBJ1-2; TRBD1 matches at 8 bases. CDR1 is DFQATT and CDR2 is SNEGSKA in the germline V gene (reference sequence). V shed 0 bases, J shed 5 bases, and the junction held 8 bases outside the gene matches. CDR3 size: 15 residues. The DNA for the CDR3 is TGCAGTGCTAGAGATCCGACAGGGGCGTCATATGGCTACACCTTC. Translation gives CSARDPTGASYGYTF.

This clonotype was counted between two and nine times. The V gene is TRBV25-1, the J gene TRBJ2-1, with D perhaps TRBD2 (6 bases). The length of the CDR3 is 16 residues. In germline, CDR1 is MGHDK, CDR2 SYGVNS. Trimming took off 5 bases at V and 5 bases at J, with 19 bases between the two ends. CDR3 DNA: TGTGCCAGCAGTAAACAAACGGGACTGGCAAACAATGAGCAGTTCTTC. Translation gives CASSKQTGLANNEQFF.

In DNA form, the CDR3 reads TGTGCCAGCAGCTTAGTCCTAGCCGACTACGAGCAGTACTTC. This encodes CASSLVLADYEQYF. The genes are TRBV7-2 and TRBJ2-7; perhaps TRBD2 as D (5 bases). Germline V gene data show CDR1 as SGHTA and CDR2 as FQGNSA. Trimming pared 1 base from V and 3 bases from J, leaving 10 bases between. This CDR3 is 14 amino acids long.

The chain combines TRBV3-1 with TRBJ1-5; D not certain. V lost 5 bases and J 7 bases, leaving 12 bases between the germline ends. This CDR3 is built from 13 residues. Germline V gene data show CDR1 as LGHDT and CDR2 as YNNKEL (reference sequence). In nucleotides, the CDR3 is TGTGCCAGCAGCTCTCGGTCGGGGCAGCCCCAGCATTTT. Translating it yields CASSSRSGQPQHF.

The gene calls are TRBV6-5 and TRBJ2-1; D might be TRBD1 or TRBD2, each matching 5 bases. The end of the DNA aligns better with TRBJ2-7, so the J call may be wrong. Germline CDR1 MNHEY, CDR2 SVGAGI. The CDR3 is made up of 14 amino acids. Here the CDR3 DNA reads TGTGCCAGCAGTGACAAGGGACCCAACAATGAGCAGTACTTC. This gives the protein CASSDKGPNNEQYF.

DNA of the CDR3: TGCAGTGCTAGAGGGGGGCCCAATATCCTAACCGGGGAGCTGTTTTTT. Its protein is CSARGGPNILTGELFF. The chain carries TRBV20-1 and TRBJ2-2; a possible D gene is TRBD1 (6 bases). The germline gives CDR1 DFQATT, CDR2 SNEGSKA (reference sequence). This CDR3 has 16 amino acids. With 1 base removed from V and 5 bases from J, the gap between germline ends came to 17 bases.

The chain couples TRBV20-1 to TRBJ2-3; TRBD1 aligns across 8 bases. The germline CDR1 and CDR2 sequences are DFQATT and SNEGSKA (reference sequence). The V gene end was trimmed by 6 bases and the J gene end by 1 base; junction bases not matched to a gene: 9. This CDR3 is built from 15 residues. This CDR3 reads CSARAGGAGTDTQYF. In DNA form, the CDR3 reads TGCAGTGCCCGTGCAGGGGGCGCCGGCACAGATACGCAGTATTTT.

This clonotype was picked up one time. The chain is built from TRBV28 and TRBJ1-2; possibly TRBD1 for D (6 bases). V was cut by 8 bases and J by 4 bases, with 17 bases left in between. The CDR3 extends over 14 amino acids. Germline loops: CDR1 MDHEN, CDR2 SYDVKM. The CDR3 protein is CASRLDRSSYGYTF. CDR3 nucleotide sequence: TGTGCCAGCCGATTGGACAGATCGTCCTATGGCTACACCTTC.

This clonotype was found many times. In DNA form, the CDR3 reads TGCAGCGTGTCACAGGGTGGGTCAGATACGCAGTATTTT. It translates to CSVSQGGSDTQYF. The chain recombines TRBV29-1 with TRBJ2-3, with TRBD1 as a possible D gene (6 bases). CDR1 and CDR2 (germline): SQVTM, ANQGSEA. The V gene lost 6 bases and the J gene lost 4 bases, with 14 bases spanning the gap. This CDR3 contains 13 residues.

The CDR3 sequence is CSARVAGSTDTQYF. The DNA for the CDR3 is TGCAGTGCTCGCGTCGCGGGGAGCACAGATACGCAGTATTTT. J is TRBJ2-3 and V is TRBV20-1, with D possibly being TRBD2 (6 bases). The germline gives CDR1 DFQATT, CDR2 SNEGSKA (reference sequence). The CDR3 has 14 amino acids. Trimming left V 5 bases short and J 0 bases short, with 12 bases between.

The gene calls are TRBV6-5 and TRBJ2-7, with D maybe TRBD1 (5 bases). The CDR3 has 13 amino acids. CDR1 and CDR2 from the germline V gene are MNHEY and SVGAGI. Trimming stripped 5 bases from V and 3 bases from J, with 11 bases between. Written as DNA, the CDR3 is TGTGCCAGCAGTGACGCCAGGGACTACGAGCAGTACTTC. This gives the protein CASSDARDYEQYF.

The chain carries TRBV27 and TRBJ1-2; D is perhaps TRBD1 (6 bases). This CDR3 spans 14 amino acids. The germline V gene has CDR1 MNHEY and CDR2 SMNVEV (reference sequence). V was clipped by 5 bases and J by 6 bases, with 16 bases between them. The CDR3 loop reads CASSTQTGLNGYTF. CDR3 DNA sequence: TGTGCCAGCAGTACCCAGACAGGTTTGAATGGCTACACCTTC.